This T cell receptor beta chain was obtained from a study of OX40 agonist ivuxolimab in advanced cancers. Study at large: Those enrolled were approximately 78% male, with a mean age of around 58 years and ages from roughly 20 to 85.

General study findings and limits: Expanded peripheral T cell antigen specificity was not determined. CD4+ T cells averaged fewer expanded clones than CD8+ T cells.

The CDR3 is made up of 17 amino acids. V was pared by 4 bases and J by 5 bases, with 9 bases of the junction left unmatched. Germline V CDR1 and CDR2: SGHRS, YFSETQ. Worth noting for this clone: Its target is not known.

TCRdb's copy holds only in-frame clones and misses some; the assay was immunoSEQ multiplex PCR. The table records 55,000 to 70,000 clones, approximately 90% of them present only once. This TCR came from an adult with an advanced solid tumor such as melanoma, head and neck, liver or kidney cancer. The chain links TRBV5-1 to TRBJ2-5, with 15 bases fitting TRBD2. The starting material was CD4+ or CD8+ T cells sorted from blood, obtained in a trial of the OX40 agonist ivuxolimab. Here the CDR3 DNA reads TGCGCCAGCAGCCACGGAGGACTAGCGGGAGGGGGGGAGACCCAGTACTTC. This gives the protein CASSHGGLAGGGETQYF.